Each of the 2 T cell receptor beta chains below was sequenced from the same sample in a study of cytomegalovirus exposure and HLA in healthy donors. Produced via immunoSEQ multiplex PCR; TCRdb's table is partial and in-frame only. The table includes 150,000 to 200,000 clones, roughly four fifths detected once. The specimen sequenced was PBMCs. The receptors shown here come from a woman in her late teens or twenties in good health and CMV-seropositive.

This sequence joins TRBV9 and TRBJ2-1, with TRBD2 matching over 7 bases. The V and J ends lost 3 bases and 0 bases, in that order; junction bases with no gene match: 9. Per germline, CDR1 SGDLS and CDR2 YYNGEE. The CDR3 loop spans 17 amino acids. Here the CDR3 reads CASSESSGGFSYNEQFF. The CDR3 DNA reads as TGTGCCAGCAGCGAATCTAGCGGAGGGTTCTCCTACAATGAGCAGTTCTTC.

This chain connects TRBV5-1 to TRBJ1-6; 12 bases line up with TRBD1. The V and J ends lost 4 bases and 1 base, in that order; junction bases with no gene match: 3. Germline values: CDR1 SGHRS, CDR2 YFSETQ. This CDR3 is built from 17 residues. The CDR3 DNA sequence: TGCGCCAGCAGCCCGGGACAGGGGGCATCCTATAATTCACCCCTCCACTTT. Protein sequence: CASSPGQGASYNSPLHF.